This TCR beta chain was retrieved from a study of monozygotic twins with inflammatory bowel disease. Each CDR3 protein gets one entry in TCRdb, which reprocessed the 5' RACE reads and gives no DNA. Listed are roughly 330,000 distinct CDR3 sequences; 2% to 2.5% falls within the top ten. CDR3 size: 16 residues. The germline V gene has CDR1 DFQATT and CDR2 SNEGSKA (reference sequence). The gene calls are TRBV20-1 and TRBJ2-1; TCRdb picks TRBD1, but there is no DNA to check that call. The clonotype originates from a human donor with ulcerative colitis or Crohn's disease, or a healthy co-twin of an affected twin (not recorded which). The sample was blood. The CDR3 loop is CSASIRGSTSYNEQFF.